A single TCR beta chain is shown here with its context. Its cognate antigen has yet to be identified. Nothing much larger sits one base from this clone, and base qualities are not available. These data come from a study of blood T cell repertoires in COVID-19 (TCRdb year 2020). About the study as a whole: Samples from collaborators originated in the United States, Italy and Spain and spanned both the acute and convalescent phases of COVID-19. Subjects who had been exposed to COVID-19, were actively infected with it, or had recovered from it provided the deeply sampled blood TCRbeta repertoires that made up the dataset. The material from the prospective study consisted of cDNA or gDNA derived from T cells, B-cell-depleted T cells, or PBMCs. HLA class I and class II types, where available, came from metadata supplied by the sample provider rather than from assay-based typing. The samples were drawn from two sources: the first 160 participants of the ongoing ImmuneRACE study, and 1,000 to 1,500 subjects contributed by 6 global collaborators. Sample metadata almost always included a de-identified subject ID, COVID-19 status, age in years and sex. The repertoires were released in a freely available public database intended as a resource for research on the immune response to SARS-CoV-2.

A distance of 13 bases separates the germline ends of V and J, which lose 4 bases and 7 bases respectively. The CDR3 numbers 13 residues from cysteine through phenylalanine. Just the 39-base CDR3 DNA is kept, in frame starting at base 1. Based on the germline V gene (reference sequence), the CDR1 and CDR2 sequences are MNHEY and SMNVEV. Participants in the prospective study were enrolled through a virtual design, were aged roughly 18 to 95 years, and lived in roughly 24 United States geographic areas. In the prospective study, participants were assigned to cohorts based on the clinical history participants reported in a screening survey and a study questionnaire. Exposed participants had been in contact with someone with a PCR-confirmed or clinician-diagnosed COVID-19 case within 2 weeks of study entry. In the prospective study, mobile phlebotomists collected whole blood, serum and a nasopharyngeal or oropharyngeal swab from each participant. Participants in the prospective study had the option to provide additional blood draws and questionnaires over a roughly 2-month period. Before DNA extraction, blood samples from the prospective study were shipped at room temperature or frozen.

What the work shows at the level of the full study, not this receptor alone: How much clinical and demographic metadata was included differed by source and by participant, and the metadata was provided uncurated.

The immunoSEQ Assay, a bias-controlled multiplex PCR, was used to amplify TCRbeta CDR3 regions from genomic DNA. On the authors' methods: The number of nucleated cells in each sample was estimated from the amplification of reference gene primers within the assay. To quantify the absolute abundance of each unique TCRbeta CDR3 rearrangement, sequence reads were collapsed and filtered. For each sample, productive Simpson clonality was calculated as the square root of Simpson's diversity index across productive rearrangements. TCRdb retrieved this table from immuneACCESS and kept in-frame rearrangements only. Not all clones are present; in checked studies, unresolved V genes account for under half, and no reason is known for the remainder. V and J calls and clone size are copied from that table; D and trimming were computed from the DNA. The sample yields about 190,000 clones; around 84% were counted once. 3.2% of the sample is in the top ten clones.

The clonotype originates from a woman in her thirties who had been exposed to COVID-19. The sequencing input was PBMCs or T cells enriched from blood (not recorded which). The chain couples TRBV27 to TRBJ1-2, with the D gene not clear enough to name. The CDR3 corresponds to CASSYGGIGGYTF. The DNA is TGTGCCAGCAGTTACGGTGGTATCGGTGGCTACACCTTC.